Listed below are T cell receptor beta chains from one sample, sequenced in a study of blood T cell repertoires in COVID-19. Libraries were prepared by immunoSEQ multiplex PCR; TCRdb keeps only in-frame clonotypes and omits some of them. Of around 250,000 clones listed, roughly 84% are singletons. The sequencing input was peripheral blood. The receptor set was obtained from a woman between 40 and 50 years old who had recovered from COVID-19. The CDR3 runs from the conserved cysteine through the conserved F or W. A D gene is named only where the DNA matches it firmly. The size field is filled for only some rows; it gives once, few, many or a size class.

j_gene	v_gene	d_gene	abundance	len	CDR3nt	CDR3aa
TRBJ2-6	TRBV5-1	.	.	16	TGCGCCAGCAGCCGGGACACCCTCTCTGGGGCCAACGTCCTGACTTTC	CASSRDTLSGANVLTF
TRBJ2-7	TRBV14	.	.	16	TGTGCCAGCAGCCAAGGCAAAGCGGGCGCGGGCTACGAGCAGTACTTC	CASSQGKAGAGYEQYF
TRBJ1-2	TRBV28	.	.	13	TGTGCCAGCAGTTTAGAGGCGGGTCCAGGCTACACCTTC	CASSLEAGPGYTF
TRBJ1-1	TRBV6-5	TRBD1	.	15	TGTGCCAGCAGTTACGGGGACAGGGGAAGCACTGAAGCTTTCTTT	CASSYGDRGSTEAFF
TRBJ2-6	TRBV11-2	TRBD2	.	16	TGTGCCAGCAGCCCAGCGGGGATAGGTGGGGCCAACGTCCTGACTTTC	CASSPAGIGGANVLTF
TRBJ2-3	TRBV12-3/TRBV12-4	.	.	13	TGTGCCAGCAGTTTAACTAGCACAGATACGCAGTATTTT	CASSLTSTDTQYF
TRBJ2-5	TRBV18	.	.	14	TGTGCCAGCTCACCAGGAGGGTTGCGAGAGACCCAGTACTTC	CASSPGGLRETQYF
TRBJ1-5	TRBV11-2	TRBD1	.	15	TGTGCCAGCAGCGCCGACAGGGGTCCAAATCAGCCCCAGCATTTT	CASSADRGPNQPQHF
TRBJ1-1	TRBV2	.	.	14	TGTGCCAGCGCGGATGGGGGCATGAACACTGAAGCTTTCTTT	CASADGGMNTEAFF
TRBJ1-4	TRBV28	TRBD1	.	17	TGTGCCAGCAACCAACCGGGACAGGGGCAACCTAATGAAAAACTGTTTTTT	CASNQPGQGQPNEKLFF
TRBJ2-1	TRBV28	.	.	13	TGTGCCAGCAGCCCCCAGGACCGGGGTGAGCAGTTCTTC	CASSPQDRGEQFF
TRBJ1-2	TRBV18	.	.	15	TGTGCCAGCTCACCCCAGGGCACATCTAACTATGGCTACACCTTC	CASSPQGTSNYGYTF
TRBJ2-2	TRBV27	.	few	15	TGTGCCAGCAGTTTATCTGGCACGCACACCGGGGAGCTGTTTTTT	CASSLSGTHTGELFF
TRBJ1-1	TRBV9	.	.	14	TGTGCCAGCAGCGAACTGCCGGGGGGCACTGAAGCTTTCTTT	CASSELPGGTEAFF
TRBJ1-5	TRBV18	TRBD1	.	19	TGTGCCAGCTCGTCCGGTAATGACAGGGGAATTGGGAGCAATCAGCCCCAGCATTTT	CASSSGNDRGIGSNQPQHF
TRBJ1-1	TRBV28	.	.	14	TGTGCCAGCAGCCAACAGGGAGCGAGACCTGAAGCTTTCTTT	CASSQQGARPEAFF
TRBJ1-2	TRBV5-1	TRBD1	.	14	TGCGCCAGCAGCGGGGGGACAGGGGACTATGGCTACACCTTC	CASSGGTGDYGYTF
TRBJ2-5	TRBV2	TRBD2	.	18	TGTGCCAGCAGCCAGACTAGCGGGGGGGCCGCGGGGAAAGAGACCCAGTACTTC	CASSQTSGGAAGKETQYF
TRBJ2-1	TRBV27	.	.	11	TGTGCCAGCAGCCTGGGGACAAAGCAGTTCTTC	CASSLGTKQFF
TRBJ1-2	TRBV2	TRBD1	.	15	TGTGCCAGCAACCGGGACAGGGTAGCGGACTATGGCTACACCTTC	CASNRDRVADYGYTF
TRBJ2-5	TRBV5-1	TRBD1	once	15	TGCGCCAGCAGCTTCGCGCCGGGACAGCAAGAGACCCAGTACTTC	CASSFAPGQQETQYF
TRBJ1-5	TRBV6-5	TRBD1	.	14	TGTGCCAGCAGCCGGACAGGGGGGATGCAGCCCCAGCATTTT	CASSRTGGMQPQHF
TRBJ1-6	TRBV5-1	.	.	14	TGCGCCAGCAGCTTTAACCAGGGAGGATCACCCCTCCACTTT	CASSFNQGGSPLHF
TRBJ1-1	TRBV10-3	.	.	13	TGTGCCATCAGGCGGGAATCTATCACTGAAGCTTTCTTT	CAIRRESITEAFF
TRBJ1-1	TRBV27	TRBD1	.	15	TGTGCCAGCAGTACCAGGGGGTCGGGTTACACTGAAGCTTTCTTT	CASSTRGSGYTEAFF
TRBJ1-3	TRBV2	.	once	16	TGTGCCAGCAGTGGGGTCCAGGGGAAGGCTGGAAACACCATATATTTT	CASSGVQGKAGNTIYF
TRBJ2-1	TRBV11-2	.	.	15	TGTGCCAGCAGCTTAAGCCTCGGGACAAACAATGAGCAGTTCTTC	CASSLSLGTNNEQFF
TRBJ1-5	TRBV12-5	.	.	18	TGTGCTAGTGTCCCCGAGGGGGGGGTTAGATTTATTAGTCAGCCCCAGCATTTT	CASVPEGGVRFISQPQHF
TRBJ1-6	TRBV15	.	few	13	TGTGCCACCAGCAAGGCCTTTAGCTCACCCCTCCACTTT	CATSKAFSSPLHF
TRBJ1-2	TRBV3-1/TRBV3-2	.	.	13	TGTGCCAGCAGCCAGGGCAGCTCTATCGGCTACACCTTC	CASSQGSSIGYTF
TRBJ2-5	TRBV11-3	.	.	11	TGTGCCAGCAGGGCGGGAAAGACCCAGTACTTC	CASRAGKTQYF
TRBJ1-2	TRBV10-3	.	.	14	TGTGCCATCAGTGGGGGAGAGCAAAACTATGGCTACACCTTC	CAISGGEQNYGYTF
TRBJ1-1	TRBV2	.	.	13	TGTGCCAGCAGTGATTCCCGGAGGACTGAAGCTTTCTTT	CASSDSRRTEAFF
TRBJ2-1	TRBV7-7	TRBD2	.	16	TGTGCCAGCAGCTTAGAACTAGCGGGGGGGCACAATGAGCAGTTCTTC	CASSLELAGGHNEQFF
TRBJ2-7	TRBV7-9	.	few	15	TGTGCCAGCAGCTTAGCACGGAACGGAGGCTACGAGCAGTACTTC	CASSLARNGGYEQYF
TRBJ1-3	TRBV21-1	.	.	13	TGTGCCAGCGGCGGGGGAACCCGAAACACCATATATTTT	CASGGGTRNTIYF
TRBJ2-3	TRBV28	TRBD2	.	21	TGTGCCAGCAGTTTAATGATTGGGCTAGCGGTAATCCAATCTAGCACAGATACGCAGTATTTT	CASSLMIGLAVIQSSTDTQYF
TRBJ1-2	TRBV5-1	.	.	15	TGCGCCAGCAGCCTTTCGGTGGGAGGAACCTATGGCTACACCTTC	CASSLSVGGTYGYTF
TRBJ2-3	TRBV5-6	TRBD2	.	14	TGTGCCAGCGGCCCTAGCGGGGGTGCAGATACGCAGTATTTT	CASGPSGGADTQYF
TRBJ2-5	TRBV27	.	.	19	TGTGCCAGCAGTCCCAGTGGGGGGGGGCTTCAACGACGAAAAGAGACCCAGTACTTC	CASSPSGGGLQRRKETQYF
TRBJ2-1	TRBV6-4	.	.	15	TGTGCCAGCAGTGACTCGGGCAGGGGCCTCAATGAGCAGTTCTTC	CASSDSGRGLNEQFF
TRBJ1-2	TRBV12-3/TRBV12-4	.	.	12	TGTGCCAGCAGTGGCGGCTTCTATGGCTACACCTTC	CASSGGFYGYTF
TRBJ2-7	TRBV24-1	TRBD1	.	15	TGTGCCACCAGTGATCCGGGACAGGGGGCTTACGAGCAGTACTTC	CATSDPGQGAYEQYF
TRBJ2-7	TRBV19	.	.	13	TGTGCCAGTAGTATCGACAGCGAAAAGGAGCAGTACTTC	CASSIDSEKEQYF
TRBJ1-1	TRBV5-1	TRBD1	.	16	TGCGCCAGCAGGCACAGACAGGGGCCCTTAAACACTGAAGCTTTCTTT	CASRHRQGPLNTEAFF
TRBJ1-5	TRBV2	TRBD1	.	14	TGTGCCAGCAGCGGACAGGGAGGAAATCAGCCCCAGCATTTT	CASSGQGGNQPQHF
TRBJ1-1	TRBV2	.	once	13	TGTGCCAGCACCCGGGGTCTAAGAACTGAAGCTTTCTTT	CASTRGLRTEAFF
TRBJ2-2	TRBV27	TRBD2	.	17	TGTGCCACTCGGTGGGCTAGCGGGGGGGCTGTCACCGGGGAGCTGTTTTTT	CATRWASGGAVTGELFF